The rows below give T cell receptor beta chains drawn from one sample of a study of T cell repertoires in cytomegalovirus infection. These receptors' targets are unknown. MiXCR was run by TCRdb on the reads, yielding one entry per CDR3 protein. The sample has hundreds of thousands of distinct CDR3 sequences, about a third seen once; the top ten hold 13%. The sample here was cultured CD8+ T cells from PBMCs, taken from culture after CMV antigen stimulation. These receptors all stem from a human donor in good health (CMV status not recorded). Some clones in this sample may be carry-over from other donors' samples. CDR3s include the opening cysteine and the closing phenylalanine or tryptophan. Fields, in order: V gene, J gene, D gene, clone size, CDR3 protein, CDR3 DNA. D genes are given only for firm matches. Clone size is stated in some rows and not others, as once, few, many or a class when expanded.

>TRBV12-3/TRBV12-4|TRBJ1-1|-|many
CASSSPPSGGNTEAFF
TGTGCCAGCAGTTCCCCCCCCTCGGGCGGAAACACTGAAGCTTTCTTT
>TRBV7-6|TRBJ2-6|-|-
CASSLGKYNSGANVLTF
TGTGCCAGCAGCTTAGGGAAGTATAACTCTGGGGCCAACGTCCTGACTTTC
>TRBV7-8|TRBJ1-2|-|few
CASSLGEATNYGYTF
TGTGCCAGCAGCTTAGGAGAGGCGACGAACTATGGCTACACCTTC
>TRBV19|TRBJ1-2|TRBD1|-
CASRPSGGSNYGYTF
TGTGCCAGTAGGCCTTCAGGGGGCTCGAACTATGGCTACACCTTC
>TRBV4-3|TRBJ1-2|TRBD1|-
CASSDSAYSGTGEKDGYTF
TGCGCCAGCAGCGACAGCGCTTACTCCGGGACAGGGGAAAAAGATGGCTACACCTTC
>TRBV7-2|TRBJ2-1|-|many
CASSEEAGGTYNEQFF
TGTGCCAGCAGCGAGGAGGCGGGCGGCACTTACAATGAGCAGTTCTTC
>TRBV5-1|TRBJ1-4|TRBD1|-
CASSRTGFVSNEKLFF
TGCGCCAGCAGCCGGACAGGGTTTGTCAGTAATGAAAAACTGTTTTTT
>TRBV11-2|TRBJ2-1|-|many
CASSPSLGWRSYNEQFF
TGTGCCAGCAGCCCTAGTCTCGGGTGGAGGTCCTACAATGAGCAGTTCTTC
>TRBV5-6|TRBJ1-4|-|-
CASSSRVIGTNEKLFF
TGTGCCAGCAGCTCCAGGGTAATCGGAACTAATGAAAAACTGTTTTTT
>TRBV27|TRBJ1-1|-|-
CASSRSTAWGTEAFF
TGTGCCAGCAGTCGATCGACCGCGTGGGGCACTGAAGCTTTCTTT
>TRBV27|TRBJ1-5|-|-
CASSLSGEGYQPQHF
TGTGCCAGCAGTTTATCAGGGGAAGGGTACCAGCCCCAGCATTTT
>TRBV7-8|TRBJ1-3|-|many
CASSLEGTNSGNTIYF
TGTGCCAGCAGCTTAGAGGGCACGAACTCTGGAAACACCATATATTTT
>TRBV6-2/TRBV6-3|TRBJ2-1|-|few
CASREAGGQFF
TGTGCCAGCAGAGAGGCAGGTGGGCAGTTCTTC
>TRBV28|TRBJ1-5|-|few
CASSFFGNQPQHF
TGTGCCAGCAGTTTTTTCGGCAATCAGCCCCAGCATTTT
>TRBV5-6|TRBJ1-1|-|-
CASSLPAFNTEAFF
TGTGCCAGCAGCTTGCCAGCCTTTAACACTGAAGCTTTCTTT
>TRBV6-1|TRBJ2-1|-|-
CASHQDPTHNEQFF
TGTGCCAGCCACCAAGACCCCACTCACAATGAGCAGTTCTTC
>TRBV19|TRBJ1-1|-|many
CAVTQVGFTEAFF
TGTGCCGTTACCCAGGTGGGCTTCACTGAAGCTTTCTTT
>TRBV7-6|TRBJ2-3|-|many
CASSGGREADTQYF
TGTGCCAGCAGCGGGGGAAGGGAGGCAGATACGCAGTATTTT
>TRBV9|TRBJ2-3|-|-
CASSDNLGAGKDTQYF
TGTGCCAGCAGCGACAACCTAGGGGCCGGGAAGGATACGCAGTATTTT
>TRBV7-6|TRBJ2-7|-|many
CASSSDYYEQYF
TGTGCCAGCAGCTCGGATTACTACGAGCAGTACTTC
>TRBV10-2|TRBJ1-5|TRBD1|few
CASSETGQGRMPQHF
TGCGCCAGCAGTGAAACGGGACAGGGGAGGATGCCCCAGCATTTT
>TRBV15|TRBJ2-5|TRBD1|-
CATSRAKGQGETQYF
TGTGCCACCAGCAGAGCGAAGGGACAGGGAGAGACCCAGTACTTC
>TRBV19|TRBJ1-1|-|few
CASSINLLNTEAFF
TGTGCCAGTAGTATTAATCTTTTGAACACTGAAGCTTTCTTT
>TRBV7-8|TRBJ2-1|TRBD2|many
CASSLLRGGAYNEQFF
TGTGCCAGCAGCTTATTACGCGGGGGGGCTTACAATGAGCAGTTCTTC
>TRBV12-3/TRBV12-4|TRBJ2-1|-|many
CASSFFSYNEQFF
TGTGCCAGCAGTTTTTTCTCCTACAATGAGCAGTTCTTC
>TRBV6-1|TRBJ1-2|TRBD1|few
CASSENPDRFPWGYTF
TGTGCCAGCAGTGAAAACCCGGACAGGTTTCCCTGGGGCTACACCTTC
>TRBV6-6|TRBJ1-1|-|few
CASSDLGRGSTEAFF
TGTGCCAGCAGTGACCTGGGAAGAGGGTCCACTGAAGCTTTCTTT
>TRBV7-6|TRBJ1-1|-|few
CASSPGTDTEAFF
TGTGCCAGCAGCCCCGGGACTGACACTGAAGCTTTCTTT
>TRBV6-5|TRBJ1-1|-|-
CASSPLLSGVSEAFF
TGTGCCAGCAGTCCCCTCCTTTCCGGTGTTTCTGAAGCTTTCTTT
>TRBV19|TRBJ1-2|-|few
CASSMRTNYGYTF
TGTGCCAGTAGTATGAGGACTAACTATGGCTACACCTTC
>TRBV7-9|TRBJ2-7|TRBD1|many
CASSAPGQSYEQYF
TGTGCCAGCAGCGCACCGGGACAGAGTTACGAGCAGTACTTC
>TRBV7-9|TRBJ2-2|-|many
CASSPPTQNTGELFF
TGTGCCAGCAGCCCCCCTACACAGAACACCGGGGAGCTGTTTTTT
>TRBV19|TRBJ1-5|-|-
CVSSMDNLNQPQHF
TGTGTCAGTAGTATGGACAACCTCAATCAGCCCCAGCATTTT
>TRBV7-8|TRBJ2-3|TRBD2|-
CANTLWGTWRVSGGTGTDTQYF
TGTGCCAACACCCTTTGGGGGACATGGAGAGTTAGCGGGGGGACAGGCACAGATACGCAGTATTTT
>TRBV7-9|TRBJ1-2|-|-
CVSSPGDRSPNYGYTF
TGTGTCAGCAGCCCGGGTGACAGGAGTCCTAACTATGGCTACACCTTC
>TRBV4-1|TRBJ2-1|TRBD2|-
CASSQDPSGGALNEQFF
TGCGCCAGCAGCCAAGATCCCAGCGGGGGGGCCCTCAATGAGCAGTTCTTC
>TRBV27|TRBJ1-6|-|-
CASSLSLDSPLHF
TGTGCCAGCAGTCTATCCCTCGATTCACCCCTCCACTTT
>TRBV7-8|TRBJ2-5|TRBD2|many
CASRIRDYRKETQYF
TGTGCCAGCAGAATCCGGGACTACAGAAAAGAGACCCAGTACTTC
>TRBV6-2/TRBV6-3|TRBJ2-1|TRBD1|few
CAGGQGNNEQFF
TGTGCCGGTGGACAGGGAAACAATGAGCAGTTCTTC
>TRBV15|TRBJ2-5|TRBD1|-
CATSRGQGDQETQYF
TGTGCCACCAGCAGAGGACAGGGGGATCAAGAGACCCAGTACTTC
>TRBV19|TRBJ2-1|TRBD1|few
CASRLGQGAYNEQFF
TGTGCCAGTCGATTGGGACAGGGGGCGTACAATGAGCAGTTCTTC
>TRBV12-3/TRBV12-4|TRBJ2-3|TRBD1|many
CASSLAPGQGLTSTDTQYF
TGTGCCAGCAGTTTAGCGCCGGGACAGGGATTAACTAGCACAGATACGCAGTATTTT
>TRBV5-1|TRBJ2-4|TRBD1|-
CASSWSPGQNSFDKNIQYF
TGCGCCAGCAGCTGGTCTCCGGGACAGAATTCTTTTGACAAAAACATTCAGTACTTC
>TRBV6-1|TRBJ1-1|-|-
CASRQGTVEAFF
TGTGCCAGCAGGCAGGGGACCGTTGAAGCTTTCTTT
>TRBV11-3|TRBJ1-1|-|-
CASSSDDGTEAFF
TGTGCCAGCAGCTCAGATGACGGCACTGAAGCTTTCTTT
>TRBV7-8|TRBJ2-2|-|-
CASTGATNTGELFF
TGTGCCAGCACAGGGGCGACGAACACCGGGGAGCTGTTTTTT
>TRBV19|TRBJ1-3|-|-
CASSPDSLGNTIYF
TGTGCCAGTAGTCCCGACAGCCTTGGAAACACCATATATTTT
>TRBV18|TRBJ1-1|-|-
CASSPPRVSALAEAFF
TGTGCCAGCTCACCACCGAGGGTGTCTGCGCTAGCTGAAGCTTTCTTT
>TRBV12-3/TRBV12-4|TRBJ2-1|-|-
CASSPMEEEQFF
TGTGCCAGCAGCCCGATGGAGGAAGAGCAGTTCTTC
>TRBV12-3/TRBV12-4|TRBJ1-4|TRBD1|-
CASRGQGSEKLFF
TGTGCCAGCCGGGGACAGGGTTCTGAAAAACTGTTTTTT
>TRBV7-9|TRBJ2-1|-|few
CASSLVVRAHNEQFF
TGTGCCAGCAGCTTAGTTGTGCGGGCCCACAATGAGCAGTTCTTC
>TRBV7-9|TRBJ2-1|TRBD2|-
CASSLEGLNNEQFF
TGTGCCAGCAGCTTAGAGGGACTAAATAATGAGCAGTTCTTC
>TRBV19|TRBJ2-1|-|-
CASSPLPSGNEQFF
TGTGCCAGTAGTCCCCTACCCTCCGGCAATGAGCAGTTCTTC
>TRBV9|TRBJ2-1|TRBD2|-
CASSVGGLLYNEQFF
TGTGCCAGCAGCGTAGGGGGACTACTATACAATGAGCAGTTCTTC
>TRBV7-2|TRBJ2-7|TRBD2|many
CASSSPRLAGGPVGEGYEQYF
TGTGCCAGCAGCTCCCCTCGTCTAGCGGGGGGGCCGGTTGGCGAGGGCTACGAGCAGTACTTC